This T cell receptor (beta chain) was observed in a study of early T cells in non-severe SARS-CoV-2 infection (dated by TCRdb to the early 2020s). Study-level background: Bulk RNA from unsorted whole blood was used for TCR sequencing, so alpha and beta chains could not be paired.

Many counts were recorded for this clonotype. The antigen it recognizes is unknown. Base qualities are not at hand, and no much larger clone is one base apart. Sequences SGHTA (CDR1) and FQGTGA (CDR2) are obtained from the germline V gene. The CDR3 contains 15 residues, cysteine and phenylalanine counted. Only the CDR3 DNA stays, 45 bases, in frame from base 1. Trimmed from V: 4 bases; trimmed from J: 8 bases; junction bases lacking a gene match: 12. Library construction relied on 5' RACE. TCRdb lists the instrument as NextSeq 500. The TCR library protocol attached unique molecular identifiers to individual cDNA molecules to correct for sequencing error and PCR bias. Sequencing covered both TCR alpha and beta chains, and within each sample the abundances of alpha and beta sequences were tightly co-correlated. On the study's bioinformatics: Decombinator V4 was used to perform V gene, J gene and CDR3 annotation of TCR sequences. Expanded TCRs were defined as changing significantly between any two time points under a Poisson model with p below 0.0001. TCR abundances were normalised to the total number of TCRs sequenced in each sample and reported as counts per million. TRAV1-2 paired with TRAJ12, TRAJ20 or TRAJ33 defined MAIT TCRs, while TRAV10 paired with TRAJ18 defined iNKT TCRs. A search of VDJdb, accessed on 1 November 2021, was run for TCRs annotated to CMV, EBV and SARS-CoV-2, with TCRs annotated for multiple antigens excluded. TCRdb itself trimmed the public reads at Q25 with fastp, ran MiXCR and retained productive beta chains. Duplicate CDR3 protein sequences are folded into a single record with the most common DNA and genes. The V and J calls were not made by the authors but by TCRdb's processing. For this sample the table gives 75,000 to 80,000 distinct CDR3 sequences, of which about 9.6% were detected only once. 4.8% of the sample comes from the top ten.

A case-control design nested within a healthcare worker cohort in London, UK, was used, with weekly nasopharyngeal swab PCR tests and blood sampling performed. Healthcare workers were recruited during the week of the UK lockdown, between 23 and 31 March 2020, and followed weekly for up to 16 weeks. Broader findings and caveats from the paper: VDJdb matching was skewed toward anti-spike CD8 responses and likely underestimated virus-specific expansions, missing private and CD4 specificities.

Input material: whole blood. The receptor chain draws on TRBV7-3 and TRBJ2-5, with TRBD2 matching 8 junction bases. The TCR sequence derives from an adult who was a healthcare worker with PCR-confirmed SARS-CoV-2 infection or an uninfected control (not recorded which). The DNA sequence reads TGTGCCAGCAGCTCTAGCGGGTTCAAGAGGGATACCCAGTACTTC. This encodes CASSSSGFKRDTQYF.